These T cell receptor beta chains were read from a single sample in a study of human T cells and chemical hapten exposure. TCRdb processed the RACE reads anew with MiXCR; each CDR3 protein has one entry. Here the sample spans 50,000 to 75,000 distinct CDR3 sequences, about 10% being singletons. Specimen: whole blood, collected in connection with sensitization to the hapten diphenylcyclopropenone (DPC). Receptor source: a woman in her twenties or thirties with alopecia areata. Some clones in this sample may be carry-over from other donors' samples. Both conserved end residues are trimmed from each CDR3. A D gene is named only where the DNA matches it firmly.

D | J | V | CDR3
NA | TRBJ2-7 | TRBV29-1 | SVQGTGYEQY
TRBD2 | TRBJ2-1 | TRBV29-1 | SGGGASGLYNEQF
NA | TRBJ2-7 | TRBV6-2/TRBV6-3 | ASARDSFYEQY
NA | TRBJ1-1 | TRBV29-1 | SALTGLSEAF
NA | TRBJ2-2 | TRBV6-2/TRBV6-3 | ASSRQVNTGELF
TRBD1 | TRBJ2-7 | TRBV28 | ASSPSSTGPEQY
NA | TRBJ1-2 | TRBV6-6 | ASTRGSNYGYT
NA | TRBJ2-5 | TRBV6-6 | ASSTGTIEAQY
NA | TRBJ2-5 | TRBV11-2 | ASSLVETQY
NA | TRBJ1-1 | TRBV7-3 | ASSPAGGGVFSEAF
TRBD2 | TRBJ2-1 | TRBV18 | ASSPRPLLAGGVYNEQF
TRBD1 | TRBJ2-6 | TRBV6-2/TRBV6-3 | ASSRTGGNGANVLT
TRBD1 | TRBJ1-2 | TRBV29-1 | SVTGPGNYGYT
NA | TRBJ2-2 | TRBV6-2/TRBV6-3 | ASSPPGYTGELF